The entry below describes one TCR beta chain. Its antigen is unknown. This entry comes from a study of cytomegalovirus exposure and HLA in healthy donors. At collection, donors were nominally healthy, but unrecorded immune exposures were probable. This CDR3 region has 11 residues. V gave up 6 bases and J gave up 3 bases, with 5 bases separating them. Germline V gives CDR1 MNHEY, CDR2 SVGAGI. 60 Vbeta and 13 Jbeta primers were used in PCR. Sequencing was performed with immunoSEQ multiplex PCR; in TCRdb, only in-frame clones are kept and a portion is missing. Its table records roughly 50,000 clones. Study outcomes and limitations: Some V segments could not be told apart, so they were left out, TRBV6-2 and TRBV6-3 among them. With later analysis, a missense DCLRE1C variant became linked to TCR beta V- and J-gene trimming.

This chain links TRBV6-5 with TRBJ1-2; D remains ambiguous. Sequencing input: PBMCs. This clonotype was obtained from a woman in her thirties or forties in good health and CMV-seronegative. The CDR3 loop is CASRTYYGYTF. In nucleotides, the CDR3 is TGTGCCAGCAGGACATACTATGGCTACACCTTC.